This paragraph reports one TCR beta chain. Its antigen is not known. TCRdb's copy holds only in-frame clones and misses some; the assay was immunoSEQ multiplex PCR. The sample lists roughly 160,000 clones; around 90% were seen once. This entry comes from a study of T cell responses to AZD1222 COVID-19 vaccine. The CDR3 sequence is 15 residues long. V was clipped by 3 bases and J by 1 base; unmatched bases: 1. Germline loops: CDR1 GTSNPN, CDR2 SVGIG (reference sequence). Findings of the study overall: Without day 14 samples, only post-peak T cell repertoires were studied. The study identified only a handful of AZD1222 recipients as seropositive at baseline. With two AZD1222 doses given, Spike-specific TCR breadth and depth both rose. Donors in the cohort were predominantly white British and more often female, and clonal diversity was possibly underestimated.

The rearrangement links TRBV30 to TRBJ2-2, with 11 positions matching TRBD2. Sequenced here: peripheral blood, sampled 28 days after the second AZD1222 dose. The clonotype originates from an adult who received the AZD1222 COVID-19 vaccine. CDR3 nucleotides: TGTGCCTGGAGGACTAGCGGGAAGAACACCGGGGAGCTGTTTTTT. This codes for CAWRTSGKNTGELFF.